One sample yielded the 32 T cell receptor beta chains listed below, sequenced in a study of CD8+ T cells in alopecia areata. Reverse transcription of extracted RNA yielded cDNA, which provided the sequencing template. Assay: immunoSEQ multiplex PCR; the TCRdb copy retains only in-frame clones and omits some. The table has some 150,000 clones, 45% to 60% seen once. The sequencing here drew on CD8+ T cells sorted from blood, taken at week 0. The source is a human donor with alopecia areata.

The V gene is TRBV9, the J gene TRBJ1-4, with D unclear. Germline V CDR1 and CDR2: SGDLS, YYNGEE. Trimming stripped 3 bases from V and 12 bases from J, with 9 bases between. This CDR3 contains 11 residues. The DNA of the CDR3 is TGTGCCAGCAGCGCCGGAAGAGAACTGTTTTTT. This gives the protein CASSAGRELFF.

This clone was seen a single time. The chain uses TRBV4-3 and TRBJ1-6; no clear D gene. Trimming pared 0 bases from V and 6 bases from J, leaving 9 bases between. Germline CDR1 reads LGHNA; CDR2 reads YSLEER. CDR3 length: 15 amino acids. In nucleotides, the CDR3 is TGCGCCAGCAGCCAAGAGTGGGTGGGTAATTCACCCCTCCACTTT. Its protein is CASSQEWVGNSPLHF.

The rearrangement joins TRBV7-2 to TRBJ2-3; D is uncertain. The V gene lost 6 bases and the J gene lost 2 bases, with 9 bases spanning the gap. CDR3 length equals 13 residues. Germline CDR1 is SGHTA and CDR2 is FQGNSA. The CDR3 reads CASSSDVTDTQYF. As DNA, the CDR3 is TGTGCCAGCAGTTCGGACGTCACAGATACGCAGTATTTT.

V is TRBV18 and J is TRBJ2-3, with TRBD1 matching 8 bases. Germline CDR1 and CDR2: KGHSH and LQKENI. The CDR3 is 16 amino acids. The ends lost 3 bases at V and 4 bases at J; junction bases unmatched: 9. The CDR3 nucleotides read TGTGCCAGCTCACCCGGACAGGGTCAATTTCCAGATACGCAGTATTTT. Translated: CASSPGQGQFPDTQYF.

The chain recombines TRBV9 with TRBJ2-1; D may be TRBD1 (5 bases). This CDR3 has 15 amino acids. The germline CDR1 and CDR2 sequences are SGDLS and YYNGEE. Trimming took 0 bases from V and 5 from J, leaving 12 bases between them. The CDR3 DNA reads TGTGCCAGCAGCGTAGAATCTGGGGCTAACAATGAGCAGTTCTTC. Protein: CASSVESGANNEQFF.

The chain has TRBV4-1 and TRBJ2-7, with D possibly being TRBD1 (5 bases). The V end lost 1 base, the J end lost 5 bases, and 12 bases lay between the germline ends. CDR1 MGHRA and CDR2 YSYEKL come from the germline V gene. The CDR3 runs to 14 residues. CDR3 in DNA: TGCGCCAGCAGCCAAGCAGGGCCTACTAACGAGCAGTACTTC. This gives the protein CASSQAGPTNEQYF.

This clone is a singleton in its sample. The identical CDR3 is also encoded by other nucleotide sequences in the sample. The rearrangement uses TRBV7-6 and TRBJ2-7; 7 bases match TRBD2. The CDR3 consists of 14 residues. J gave up 3 bases and V 4 bases, and 6 bases lay outside the gene matches. CDR1 SGHVS and CDR2 FNYEAQ come from the germline V gene. CDR3 region: CASSSGTGGYEQYF. As DNA, the CDR3 is TGTGCCAGCAGCTCCGGCACGGGGGGCTACGAGCAGTACTTC.

This clone was recorded a few times. The J gene is TRBJ1-1, the V gene TRBV15; possibly TRBD1 for D (5 bases). V was trimmed by 0 bases and J by 3 bases, leaving 14 bases between them. The CDR3 length is 16 residues. The germline V gene has CDR1 LNHNV and CDR2 YYDKDF (reference sequence). The CDR3 spells CATSRDRRTGDTEAFF. The CDR3 DNA reads TGTGCCACCAGCAGAGATCGAAGGACGGGGGACACTGAAGCTTTCTTT.

In regard to this clone: A far bigger clonotype differs at one base, so this is likely a read error. Other DNA sequences in the sample encode the same CDR3. The chain employs TRBV4-1 and TRBJ2-7; D may be TRBD1 or TRBD2 (5 bases each). The CDR3 is 16 amino acids. Germline V gene sequence: CDR1 MGHRA, CDR2 YSYEKL. Trimming left V 0 bases short and J 7 bases short, with 19 bases between. CDR3 protein: CASSQEHGTENYEQYF. CDR3 sequence (DNA): TGCGCCAGCAGCCAAGAACATGGGACGGAAAACTATGAGCAGTACTTC.

This rearrangement joins TRBV5-6 to TRBJ2-7; D possibly uses TRBD1 or TRBD2 (5 bases each). With 0 bases removed from V and 2 bases from J, the gap between germline ends came to 9 bases. The CDR3 consists of 14 residues. Germline loops: CDR1 SGHDT, CDR2 YYEEEE. The CDR3 nucleotides are TGTGCCAGCAGCTTGGGGGACCGACCCTACGAGCAGTACTTC. Protein: CASSLGDRPYEQYF.

In regard to this clone: Other DNA sequences in the same sample also yield this CDR3. The chain links TRBV30 to TRBJ1-1; D is undetermined. The germline V and J ends were trimmed by 3 bases and 0 bases, with 8 bases remaining between them. The CDR3 covers 13 residues. Germline CDR1 reads GTSNPN; CDR2 reads SVGIG (reference sequence). As DNA, the CDR3 is TGTGCCTGGAGCGGAGACATGAACACTGAAGCTTTCTTT. As protein: CAWSGDMNTEAFF. Based on the CDR3 plus reference TRBV30 and TRBJ1-1, the full variable domain is SQTIHQWPATLVQPVGSPLSLECTVEGTSNPNLYWYRQAAGRGLQLLFYSVGIGQISSEVPQNLSASRPQDRQFILSSKKLLLSDSGFYLCAWSGDMNTEAFFGQGTRLTVV.

In its sample, this clone was seen many times. The chain uses TRBV29-1 and TRBJ2-6; D is unresolved. V was shortened by 0 bases and J by 2 bases, with 8 bases between the two germline ends. Germline V gene sequence: CDR1 SQVTM, CDR2 ANQGSEA. The CDR3 spans 15 residues. This CDR3 is CSVEDPGTGANVLTF. DNA for the CDR3: TGCAGCGTTGAAGATCCAGGAACTGGGGCCAACGTCCTGACTTTC.

This clone was seen a few times. The chain has TRBV25-1 and TRBJ2-5; 10 nucleotides align to TRBD2. The germline V gene has CDR1 MGHDK and CDR2 SYGVNS. The CDR3 covers 14 residues. The junction had 2 bases not matched to a gene; V was cut back by 5 bases and J by 2 bases. CDR3 bases: TGTGCCAGCAGTAGCGGGGGGGCTCAAGAGACCCAGTACTTC. Its translation: CASSSGGAQETQYF.

The chain uses TRBV15 and TRBJ1-5; possibly TRBD1 for D (6 bases). The V and J ends lost 2 bases and 5 bases respectively, with 16 bases between them. Germline CDR1 is LNHNV and CDR2 is YYDKDF (reference sequence). The CDR3 runs to 16 residues. This CDR3 is CATSRFGRGQDQPQHF. In nucleotides, the CDR3 is TGTGCCACCAGCAGATTTGGGAGGGGACAAGATCAGCCCCAGCATTTT. The variable domain in full, with the rest retrieved from reference TRBV15 and TRBJ1-5, is DAMVIQNPRYQVTQFGKPVTLSCSQTLNHNVMYWYQQKSSQAPKLLFHYYDKDFNNEADTPDNFQSRRPNTSFCFLDIRSPGLGDTAMYLCATSRFGRGQDQPQHFGDGTRLSIL.

This clone was observed a single time. This chain connects TRBV6-5 to TRBJ2-2, with D unclear. The CDR3 is made up of 15 amino acids. The germline CDR1 and CDR2 sequences are MNHEY and SVGAGI. Trimming pared 0 bases from V and 6 bases from J, leaving 11 bases between. The CDR3 DNA is TGTGCCAGCAGTTACTCGATATGGAGAGCCGGGGAGCTGTTTTTT. The encoded protein is CASSYSIWRAGELFF.

In the case of this clone: In the same sample, other DNA sequences code for this CDR3. The V and J genes are TRBV7-2 and TRBJ2-2, with D hard to call. Trimming shortened V by 5 bases and J by 4 bases, and 5 bases separated the two germline ends. Germline values: CDR1 SGHTA, CDR2 FQGNSA. The CDR3 runs 12 residues. This CDR3 is CASSLSTGELFF. The CDR3, as DNA: TGTGCCAGCAGCCTATCCACCGGGGAGCTGTTTTTT.

The V call is TRBV9, the J call TRBJ2-1, with D hard to call. The CDR3 loop spans 17 amino acids. V was cut by 0 bases and J by 0 bases, with 13 bases left in between. Germline V gene lookup returns CDR1 SGDLS and CDR2 YYNGEE. Written as DNA, the CDR3 is TGTGCCAGCAGCGTAGGGGCAGGCACGAGCTCCTACAATGAGCAGTTCTTC. It specifies CASSVGAGTSSYNEQFF.

V and J are TRBV23-1 and TRBJ1-2; 8 bases align to TRBD1. TRBV23-1 carries the ORF label, with uncertain function. The J segment lost 4 bases and the V segment lost 6 bases, leaving 13 bases of the junction unmatched. This CDR3 has 16 amino acids. CDR3 DNA sequence: TGCGCCAGCAGCCATCCTAGGACAGGGAAGGCCTATGGCTACACCTTC. It translates to CASSHPRTGKAYGYTF.

This clone has just a few counts. The chain uses TRBV29-1 and TRBJ2-5, with D perhaps matching TRBD2 (6 bases). Germline CDR1 reads SQVTM; CDR2 reads ANQGSEA. The CDR3 is made up of 14 amino acids. V was pared by 3 bases and J by 3 bases, with 14 bases between. The CDR3 is CSVDGAGPKETQYF. As DNA, the CDR3 is TGCAGCGTTGACGGGGCGGGACCCAAAGAGACCCAGTACTTC.

The chain has TRBV25-1 and TRBJ2-7; D gene unclear. V lost 4 bases to trimming and J lost 3 bases, with 10 bases between them. This CDR3 is built from 13 residues. CDR1 and CDR2 (germline): MGHDK, SYGVNS. CDR3 sequence (DNA): TGTGCCAGCAGTGGGCCATGGGGCTACGAGCAGTACTTC. The encoded protein is CASSGPWGYEQYF.

The chain combines TRBV9 with TRBJ1-1; the D is unclear. Germline V gives CDR1 SGDLS, CDR2 YYNGEE. V lost 2 bases and J 1 base, leaving 6 bases between the germline ends. This CDR3 spans 13 amino acids. The DNA of the CDR3 is TGTGCCAGCAGCGTTTCCTCGAACACTGAAGCTTTCTTT. Translated, it gives CASSVSSNTEAFF.

This clone was found once. The V gene is TRBV29-1, the J gene TRBJ1-1, with no clear D. The germline V gene has CDR1 SQVTM and CDR2 ANQGSEA. V was cut by 8 bases and J by 4 bases, with 17 bases left in between. This CDR3 has 13 amino acids. CDR3: CSSLRGSGTEAFF. The CDR3 bases are TGCAGCTCATTACGAGGCTCGGGCACTGAAGCTTTCTTT. Based on the CDR3 plus reference TRBV29-1 and TRBJ1-1, the full variable domain is SAVISQKPSRDICQRGTSLTIQCQVDSQVTMMFWYRQQPGQSLTLIATANQGSEATYESGFVIDKFPISRPNLTFSTLTVSNMSPEDSSIYLCSSLRGSGTEAFFGQGTRLTVV.

The chain is built from TRBV27 and TRBJ2-3; TRBD1 matches 7 bases. J gave up 5 bases and V 8 bases, and 13 bases lay outside the gene matches. The CDR3 is 15 residues long. The germline CDR1 and CDR2 sequences are MNHEY and SMNVEV (reference sequence). The DNA for the CDR3 is TGTGCCAGCTCCGACGAAGGAAGGGGGCTAGATACGCAGTATTTT. Translating gives CASSDEGRGLDTQYF.

The gene calls are TRBV4-1 and TRBJ2-7, with a possible D match to TRBD1 (5 bases). This CDR3 contains 14 residues. The V gene lost 3 bases and the J gene lost 1 base, with 10 bases spanning the gap. CDR1 and CDR2 (germline): MGHRA, YSYEKL. The CDR3 is CASSHPGSSYEQYF. CDR3 nucleotide sequence: TGCGCCAGCAGCCATCCAGGGTCGTCCTACGAGCAGTACTTC.

This chain uses TRBV19 with TRBJ2-7; a weak D match, TRBD2 (6 bases). The germline V gene encodes CDR1 LNHDA and CDR2 SQIVND (reference sequence). Trimming pared 10 bases from V and 1 base from J, leaving 14 bases between. The CDR3 totals 13 residues. For the CDR3, the DNA is TGTGCCACCGCTCCGGGGGAGTCCTACGAGCAGTACTTC. It encodes CATAPGESYEQYF.

V and J are TRBV7-9 and TRBJ1-1; D uncertain. CDR1 and CDR2 from the germline V gene are SEHNR and FQNEAQ (reference sequence). Between the trimmed V and J ends, which lost 3 bases and 4 bases, there was a span of 9 bases. This CDR3 comprises 13 residues. CDR3 protein: CASSLNPGTEAFF. CDR3 coding DNA: TGTGCCAGCAGCTTGAACCCGGGCACTGAAGCTTTCTTT. Full variable domain (rest looked up from reference TRBV7-9 and TRBJ1-1): DTGVSQNPRHKITKRGQNVTFRCDPISEHNRLYWYRQTLGQGPEFLTYFQNEAQLEKSRLLSDRFSAERPKGSFSTLEIQRTEQGDSAMYLCASSLNPGTEAFFGQGTRLTVV.

This clone occurred once. V and J are TRBV4-3 and TRBJ2-1; D not certain. The CDR3 totals 16 residues. V was cut by 0 bases and J by 6 bases, with 15 bases left in between. Germline values: CDR1 LGHNA, CDR2 YSLEER. The CDR3 region has the DNA TGCGCCAGCAGCCAAGACGGGCTAGGTGTTTTCAATGAGCAGTTCTTC. Residues: CASSQDGLGVFNEQFF.

This clone was counted once. Other DNA sequences in the same sample also yield this CDR3. This chain connects TRBV29-1 to TRBJ2-7; 8 bases are a match to TRBD1. Germline trimming cut 4 bases from V and 1 base from J; bases unmatched to any gene: 0. The germline gives CDR1 SQVTM, CDR2 ANQGSEA. This CDR3 spans 12 amino acids. CDR3 nucleotides: TGCAGCGTTGGGGACAGGTCCTACGAGCAGTACTTC. Protein: CSVGDRSYEQYF.

The J gene is TRBJ2-1, the V gene TRBV5-1; D unclear. Germline assignment: CDR1 SGHRS and CDR2 YFSETQ. The CDR3 totals 13 residues. Trimming removed 3 bases from V and 5 bases from J, with 9 bases in between. For the CDR3, the DNA is TGCGCCAGCAGCTCAACAGTAAACAATGAGCAGTTCTTC. Protein: CASSSTVNNEQFF.

The chain uses TRBV6-4 and TRBJ2-3, with 9 bases matching TRBD2. The CDR3 length is 15 residues. Germline loops: CDR1 MRHNA, CDR2 SNTAGT. Losses at the gene ends were 2 bases for V and 4 bases for J; bases not matched to a gene: 4. The CDR3 DNA is TGTGCCAGCAGTGACGGCGGGGGGGCATCAGATACGCAGTATTTT. It encodes CASSDGGGASDTQYF.

The chain has TRBV5-4 and TRBJ1-1; TRBD1 might be the D (6 bases). The germline V and J ends were trimmed by 5 bases and 4 bases, with 12 bases remaining between them. The CDR3 sequence is 13 residues long. CDR1 is SGHNT, CDR2 YYREEE, per germline (reference sequence). CDR3 loop: CASREGGGTEAFF. In nucleotides, the CDR3 is TGTGCCAGCAGGGAAGGGGGTGGCACTGAAGCTTTCTTT.

The chain joins TRBV30 to TRBJ1-1; no reliable D call. The CDR3 runs to 13 residues. The germline V and J ends were trimmed by 4 bases and 4 bases, with 13 bases remaining between them. The germline V gene encodes CDR1 GTSNPN and CDR2 SVGIG (reference sequence). The CDR3 protein is CAWTVMSSTEAFF. Here the CDR3 DNA reads TGTGCCTGGACCGTTATGTCTAGCACTGAAGCTTTCTTT.